The TCR beta chain under discussion was sequenced for a study of cytomegalovirus exposure and HLA in healthy donors. The CDR3 contains 15 residues. V dropped 6 bases and J dropped 4; count of bases not matched to a gene: 3. Germline CDR1 is SNHLY and CDR2 is FYNNEI. The PCR ran on 60 Vbeta and 13 Jbeta primers. The assay was immunoSEQ multiplex PCR, and TCRdb's table has in-frame clones only and misses some. The sample has about 87,000 clones, 65% to 75% seen once. What was sequenced was PBMCs. The origin of this receptor is a man aged 25-45 years in good health and CMV-seropositive. The rearrangement uses TRBV2 and TRBJ2-5; 15 bases align to TRBD2. The CDR3: CASRAGLAGGETQYF. The CDR3 DNA is TGTGCCAGCAGGGCGGGACTAGCGGGAGGAGAGACCCAGTACTTC.